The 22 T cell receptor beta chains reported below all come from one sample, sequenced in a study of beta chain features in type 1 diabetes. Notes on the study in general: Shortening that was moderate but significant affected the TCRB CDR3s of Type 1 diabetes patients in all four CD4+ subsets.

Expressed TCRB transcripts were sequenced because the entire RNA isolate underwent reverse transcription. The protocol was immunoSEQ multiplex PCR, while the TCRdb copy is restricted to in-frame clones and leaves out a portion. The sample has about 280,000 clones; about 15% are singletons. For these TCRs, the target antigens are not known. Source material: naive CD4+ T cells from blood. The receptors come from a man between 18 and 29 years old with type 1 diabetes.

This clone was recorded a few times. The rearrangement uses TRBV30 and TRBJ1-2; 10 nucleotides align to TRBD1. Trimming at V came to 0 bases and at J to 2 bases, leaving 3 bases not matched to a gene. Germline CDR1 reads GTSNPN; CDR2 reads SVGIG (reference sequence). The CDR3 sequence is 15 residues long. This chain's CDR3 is CAWSVGTGANYGYTF. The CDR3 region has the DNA TGTGCCTGGAGTGTCGGGACAGGGGCAAACTATGGCTACACCTTC. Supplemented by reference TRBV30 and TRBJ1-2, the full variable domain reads SQTIHQWPATLVQPVGSPLSLECTVEGTSNPNLYWYRQAAGRGLQLLFYSVGIGQISSEVPQNLSASRPQDRQFILSSKKLLLSDSGFYLCAWSVGTGANYGYTFGSGTRLTVV.

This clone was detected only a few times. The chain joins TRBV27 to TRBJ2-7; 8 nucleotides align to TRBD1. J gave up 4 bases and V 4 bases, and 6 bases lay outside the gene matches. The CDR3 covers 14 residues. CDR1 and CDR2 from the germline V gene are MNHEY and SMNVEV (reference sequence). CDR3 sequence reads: CASSSQGAVYEQYF. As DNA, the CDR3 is TGTGCCAGCAGTTCCCAGGGGGCAGTGTACGAGCAGTACTTC.

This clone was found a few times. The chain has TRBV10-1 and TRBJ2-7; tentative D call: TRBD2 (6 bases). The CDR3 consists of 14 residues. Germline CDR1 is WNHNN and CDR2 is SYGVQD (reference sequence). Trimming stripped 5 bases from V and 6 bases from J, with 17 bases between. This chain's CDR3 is CASSHGLWGGEQYF. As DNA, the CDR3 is TGCGCCAGCAGTCACGGCCTGTGGGGAGGCGAGCAGTACTTC.

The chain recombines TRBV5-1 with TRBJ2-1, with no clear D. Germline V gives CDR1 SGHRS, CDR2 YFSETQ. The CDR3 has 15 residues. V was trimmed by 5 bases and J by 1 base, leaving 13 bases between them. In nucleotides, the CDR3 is TGCGCCAGCAGGCGCGCGCAGGCATCCTACAATGAGCAGTTCTTC. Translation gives CASRRAQASYNEQFF.

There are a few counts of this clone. CDR3 nucleotide sequence: TGTGCCTCCAAGAGGGCCAAGCAGTACTTC. This encodes CASKRAKQYF. V usage is TRBV28 and J usage is TRBJ2-7, with D perhaps matching TRBD2 (5 bases). Trimming took off 11 bases at V and 8 bases at J, with 13 bases between the two ends. CDR1 MDHEN and CDR2 SYDVKM come from the germline V gene. This CDR3 region has 10 residues.

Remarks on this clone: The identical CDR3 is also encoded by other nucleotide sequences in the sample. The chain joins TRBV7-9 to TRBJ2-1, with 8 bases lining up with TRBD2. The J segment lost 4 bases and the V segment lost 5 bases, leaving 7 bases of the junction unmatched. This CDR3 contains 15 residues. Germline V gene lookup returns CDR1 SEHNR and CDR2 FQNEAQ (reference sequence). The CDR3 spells CASSPRGGGYNEQFF. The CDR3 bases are TGTGCCAGCAGCCCTCGGGGGGGCGGGTACAATGAGCAGTTCTTC.

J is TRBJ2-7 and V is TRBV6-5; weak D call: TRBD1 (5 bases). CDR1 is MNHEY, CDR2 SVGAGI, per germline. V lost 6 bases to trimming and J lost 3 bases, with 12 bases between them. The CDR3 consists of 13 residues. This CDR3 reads CASSDRRGYEQYF. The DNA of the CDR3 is TGTGCCAGCAGCGACAGACGCGGCTACGAGCAGTACTTC.

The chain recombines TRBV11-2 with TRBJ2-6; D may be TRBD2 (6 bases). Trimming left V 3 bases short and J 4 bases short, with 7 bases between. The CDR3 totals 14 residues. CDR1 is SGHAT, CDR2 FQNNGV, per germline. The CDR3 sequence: CASSFRGGANVLTF. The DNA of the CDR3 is TGTGCCAGCAGCTTCCGGGGGGGGGCCAACGTCCTGACTTTC.

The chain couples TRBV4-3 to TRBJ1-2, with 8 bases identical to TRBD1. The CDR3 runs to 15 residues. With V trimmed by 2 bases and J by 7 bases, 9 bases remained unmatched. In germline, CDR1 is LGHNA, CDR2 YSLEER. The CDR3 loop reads CASSQLTTGDRGYTF. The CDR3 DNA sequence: TGCGCCAGCAGCCAATTAACGACAGGGGACCGTGGCTACACCTTC.

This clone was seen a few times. This CDR3 is CASSQRRLAGGPSYEQYF. In DNA form, the CDR3 reads TGTGCCAGCAGCCAGAGGAGACTAGCGGGAGGGCCGTCCTACGAGCAGTACTTC. The J gene is TRBJ2-7, the V gene TRBV7-8; 14 bases are shared with TRBD2. This CDR3 region has 18 residues. V lost 5 bases, J lost 1 base, and 10 bases stayed unmatched. The germline V gene encodes CDR1 SGHVS and CDR2 FQNEAQ.

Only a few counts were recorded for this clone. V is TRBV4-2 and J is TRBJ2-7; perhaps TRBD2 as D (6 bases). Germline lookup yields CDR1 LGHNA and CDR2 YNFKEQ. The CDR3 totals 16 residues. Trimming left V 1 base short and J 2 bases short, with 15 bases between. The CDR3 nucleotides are TGTGCCAGCAGCCAAGTGGTTCGCGGGGAACCCTACGAGCAGTACTTC. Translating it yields CASSQVVRGEPYEQYF.

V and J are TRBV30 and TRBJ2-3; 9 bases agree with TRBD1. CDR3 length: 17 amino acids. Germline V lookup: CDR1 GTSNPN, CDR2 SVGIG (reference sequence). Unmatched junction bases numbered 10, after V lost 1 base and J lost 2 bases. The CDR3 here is CAWSARLTGGNTDTQYF. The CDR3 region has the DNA TGTGCCTGGAGTGCAAGACTGACAGGGGGTAACACAGATACGCAGTATTTT. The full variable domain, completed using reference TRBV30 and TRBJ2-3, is SQTIHQWPATLVQPVGSPLSLECTVEGTSNPNLYWYRQAAGRGLQLLFYSVGIGQISSEVPQNLSASRPQDRQFILSSKKLLLSDSGFYLCAWSARLTGGNTDTQYFGPGTRLTVL.

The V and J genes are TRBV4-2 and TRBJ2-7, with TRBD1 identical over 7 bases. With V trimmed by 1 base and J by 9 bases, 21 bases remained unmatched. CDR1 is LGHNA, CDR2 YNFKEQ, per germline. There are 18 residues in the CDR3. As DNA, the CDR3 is TGTGCCAGCAGCCAAGCTGTACAGGGGTCAGGGACGGGCTCGCGGCAGTACTTC. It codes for CASSQAVQGSGTGSRQYF.

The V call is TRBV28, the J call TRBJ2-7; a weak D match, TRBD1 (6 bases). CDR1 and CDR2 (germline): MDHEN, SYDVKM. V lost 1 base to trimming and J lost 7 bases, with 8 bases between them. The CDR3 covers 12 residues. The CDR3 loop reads CASSLSQGEQYF. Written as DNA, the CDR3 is TGTGCCAGCAGTTTATCGCAGGGGGAGCAGTACTTC.

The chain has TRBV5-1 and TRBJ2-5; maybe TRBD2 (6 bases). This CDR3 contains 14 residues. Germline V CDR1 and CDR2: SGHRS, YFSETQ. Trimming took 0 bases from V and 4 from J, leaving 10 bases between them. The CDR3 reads CASSLGQAGETQYF. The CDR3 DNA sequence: TGCGCCAGCAGCTTGGGACAAGCGGGAGAGACCCAGTACTTC.

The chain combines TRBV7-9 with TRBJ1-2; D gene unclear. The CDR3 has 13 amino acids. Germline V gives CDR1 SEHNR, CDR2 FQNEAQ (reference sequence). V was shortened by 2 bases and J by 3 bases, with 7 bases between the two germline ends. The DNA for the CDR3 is TGTGCCAGCAGCTTAAACACCTACTATGGCTACACCTTC. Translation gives CASSLNTYYGYTF.

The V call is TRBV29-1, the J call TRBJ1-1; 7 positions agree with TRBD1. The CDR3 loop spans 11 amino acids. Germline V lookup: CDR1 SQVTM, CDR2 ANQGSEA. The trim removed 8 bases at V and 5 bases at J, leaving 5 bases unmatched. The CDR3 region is CSFKTGTEAFF. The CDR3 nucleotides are TGCAGCTTCAAGACAGGGACTGAAGCTTTCTTT.

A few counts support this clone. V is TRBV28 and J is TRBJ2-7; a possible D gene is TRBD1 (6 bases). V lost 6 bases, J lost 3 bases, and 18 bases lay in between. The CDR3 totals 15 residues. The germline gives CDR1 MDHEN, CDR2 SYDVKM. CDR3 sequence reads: CASSLPTDRLYEQYF. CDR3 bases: TGTGCCAGCAGCCTCCCTACGGACAGACTCTACGAGCAGTACTTC. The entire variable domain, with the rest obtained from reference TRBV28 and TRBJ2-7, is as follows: DVKVTQSSRYLVKRTGEKVFLECVQDMDHENMFWYRQDPGLGLRLIYFSYDVKMKEKGDIPEGYSVSREKKERFSLILESASTNQTSMYLCASSLPTDRLYEQYFGPGTRLTVT.

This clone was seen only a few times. DNA of the CDR3: TGTGCCAGCTCACAACGGGACAGCTATGGCTACACCTTC. It yields the protein CASSQRDSYGYTF. The chain uses TRBV18 and TRBJ1-2; 7 bases map to TRBD1. Trimming took 4 bases from V and 4 from J; bases not matched to a gene: 3. Germline lookup yields CDR1 KGHSH and CDR2 LQKENI. CDR3 length equals 13 residues.

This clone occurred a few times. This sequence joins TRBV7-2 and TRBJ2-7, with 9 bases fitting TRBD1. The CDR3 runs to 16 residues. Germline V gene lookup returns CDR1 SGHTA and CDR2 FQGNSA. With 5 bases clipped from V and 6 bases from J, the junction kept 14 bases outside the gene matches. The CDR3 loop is CASSTTGGSPPLEQYF. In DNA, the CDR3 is TGTGCCAGCAGCACCACAGGGGGCAGTCCTCCTCTCGAGCAGTACTTC.

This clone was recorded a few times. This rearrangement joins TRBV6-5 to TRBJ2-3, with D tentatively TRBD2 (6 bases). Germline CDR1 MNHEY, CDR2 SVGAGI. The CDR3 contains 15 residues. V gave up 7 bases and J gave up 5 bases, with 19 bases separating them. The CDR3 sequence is CASMRLGGRRDTQYF. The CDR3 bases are TGTGCCAGCATGCGCCTGGGGGGTCGAAGAGATACGCAGTATTTT.

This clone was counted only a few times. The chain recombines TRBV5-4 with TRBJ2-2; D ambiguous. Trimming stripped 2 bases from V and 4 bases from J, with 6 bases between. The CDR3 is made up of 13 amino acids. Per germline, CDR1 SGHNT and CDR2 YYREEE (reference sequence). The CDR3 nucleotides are TGTGCCAGCAGCTTCAGTACCACCGGGGAGCTGTTTTTT. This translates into CASSFSTTGELFF.